Given below is one T cell receptor beta chain in context. TCRdb ran MiXCR on the RT-PCR reads and lists one entry per CDR3 protein. The table records 530,000 or so distinct CDR3 sequences, approximately 15% of them present only once. This entry is derived from a study of response to subunit inactivated influenza vaccine. The CDR3 sequence is 13 residues long. Deletions cut 8 bases from V and 9 bases from J, with 20 bases between. The starting material was PBMCs from blood, obtained approximately 13 days after vaccination. This receptor was obtained from a middle-aged man who received an inactivated influenza vaccine. The gene calls are TRBV12-3 or TRBV12-4 and TRBJ2-7; D is possibly TRBD1 (6 bases). DNA for the CDR3: TGTGCCAGCTCCCAACAGGGAACGCTGGGGCAGTACTTC. It encodes CASSQQGTLGQYF.